This T cell receptor beta chain was captured in a study of PD-1 blockade in classical Hodgkin lymphoma (dated by TCRdb to between 2020 and 2021). Concerning the study at large: Nivolumab dosing was 3 mg/kg intravenously every 2 weeks, continuing until either disease progression or unacceptable toxicity. The study used CyTOF and TCR beta sequencing to define a peripheral blood immune signature of response to PD-1 blockade in classical Hodgkin lymphoma. Beyond this particular receptor, the publication reports: CD4+ but not CD8+ TCR diversity rose significantly by C4D1 (p=0.0027 vs p=0.16), most apparent in complete responders (p=0.02). The study was restricted to a single clinical trial cohort, and the causes of repertoire differences, possibly disease activity or prior therapy, were left undefined. Baseline diversity similar to that of newly diagnosed patients was observed in trial patients achieving complete response, whereas significantly lower diversity was observed in partial responders and progressors. Diversity was lower in patients who began nivolumab less than 1 year after ASCT, so these patients were left out of later analyses to avoid confounding by immune reconstitution. Baseline TCR diversity was reported as lower in newly diagnosed patients than in healthy donors, and lower still in relapsed/refractory patients.

In the germline V gene (reference sequence), CDR1 corresponds to MNHNY and CDR2 to SVGAGI. Counted from cysteine to phenylalanine, this CDR3 has 16 amino acids. Kept here is only the CDR3 DNA, which spans 48 bases and is read in frame from base 1. Ends trimmed: V by 6 bases, J by 1 base; bases unmatched to a gene: 10. Remarks on this clone: Its target antigen remains unknown. Qualities for individual bases were not recorded, and no much larger clone is one base off.

The Qiagen DNeasy kit was used to extract genomic DNA both from unsorted PBMCs and from the negatively selected CD4+ and CD8+ fractions. Amplification of TCR beta CDR3 regions was done by immunoSEQ multiplex PCR with primers that anneal to V and J segments. A synthetic immune receptor repertoire was used to minimize amplification bias, and any remaining bias was removed computationally after sequencing. In the authors' own workflow: Custom Python scripts were used to quantify repertoire diversity as the Shannon entropy index. The unsorted, CD4+ and CD8+ repertoires were each analyzed separately, with the exception of combined analyses, where CD4+ and CD8+ sequences were merged in silico. A clone was considered expanded if an increase in frequency of at least 2-fold after treatment relative to C1D1 was found, and a pseudocount of 0.5 was applied to clones undetected at baseline. Clones with 0 or 1 copy at C1D1 were defined as singleton clones, while clones with 2 or more copies were defined as non-singleton clones. By matching protein sequences in sorted samples from the same patient, clones expanded in unsorted samples were annotated as CD4+, CD8+ or unknown. Wilcoxon tests on paired samples were used to test changes in diversity from C1D1 to C4D1. Drawn from immuneACCESS, this table holds only the in-frame rearrangements with V and J called that TCRdb kept. Clones are partly lost; checked studies trace under half to an unresolved V gene and leave the rest unexplained. V and J calls and clone size follow that table, whereas D and trimming were derived from the DNA. The sample table holds 75,000 to 100,000 clones, of which roughly 79% were seen once. The top ten clonotypes cover about 15% of the sample.

The time point label of this sample denotes: cycle 2 day 1 (C2D1) of nivolumab. Relapse after autologous stem cell transplantation had occurred in all trial patients, and cohorts A, B and C were distinguished by prior brentuximab vedotin exposure. The trial cohort was composed of about 53 patients with relapsed/refractory classical Hodgkin lymphoma, for whom complete response, partial response or progressive disease was recorded as best overall response. Trial patients were treated with single-agent nivolumab in the multi-cohort phase II CheckMate 205 trial. Best overall response was determined by an independent review committee according to the 2007 International Working Group response criteria. Trial PBMCs were collected immediately before nivolumab initiation (C1D1) and during therapy at cycle 2 day 1 and cycle 4 day 1. After peripheral blood was drawn into 8 mL Vacutainer Cell Preparation Tubes, PBMCs were isolated by centrifugation and then cryopreserved.

This material consisted of peripheral blood mononuclear cells (PBMCs), taken before the second cycle of nivolumab. This TCR derives from a human donor with classical Hodgkin lymphoma. The V and J segments used are TRBV6-6 and TRBJ1-1; TRBD1 matches 8 bases in the middle. The sequenced DNA is TGTGCCAGCAGCCACCGGCCGGGACAGGCGAACACTGAAGCTTTCTTT. The resulting protein is CASSHRPGQANTEAFF.